Listed here are 28 T cell receptor beta chains from one sample, sequenced in a study of identical twins. Each CDR3 protein gets one entry after TCRdb re-called the 5' RACE reads with MiXCR. Here the sample spans 690,000 or so distinct CDR3 sequences, under 9% being singletons. The sample was also linked to a second study, of yellow fever vaccine responses in identical twins.

The source material was PBMCs. These receptors all come from a woman aged 18-30 years in good health.

This clonotype was seen a handful of times. The chain recombines TRBV6-1 with TRBJ2-3; 7 bases map to TRBD2. CDR3 length: 12 amino acids. The V segment lost 11 bases and the J segment 2 bases; nucleotides outside the gene matches: 4. The V gene's germline CDR1 is MNHNS and CDR2 SASEGT. This chain's CDR3 is CAGGDFTDTQYF. The CDR3 DNA follows: TGTGCCGGGGGGGATTTCACAGATACGCAGTATTTT.

This clonotype was seen repeatedly, ten times or more. This rearrangement joins TRBV10-2 to TRBJ2-3, with a weak D call TRBD2 (6 bases). Between the trimmed V and J ends, which lost 6 bases and 6 bases, there was a span of 19 bases. This CDR3 has 15 residues. Germline V gene data show CDR1 as WSHSY and CDR2 as SAAADI. The CDR3 protein is CASSDKYTSKDTQYF. In DNA, the CDR3 is TGCGCCAGCAGCGATAAGTATACTAGCAAGGATACGCAGTATTTT.

The gene calls are TRBV4-2 and TRBJ2-1, with TRBD2 matching 13 bases. V trimming: 4 bases; J trimming: 2 bases; junction bases outside the gene matches: 5. The CDR3 runs to 17 residues. CDR1 LGHNA and CDR2 YNFKEQ come from the germline V gene. CDR3 amino acids: CASSPRTSGSAYNEQFF. In nucleotides, the CDR3 is TGTGCCAGCAGCCCTAGGACTAGCGGGAGCGCCTACAATGAGCAGTTCTTC.

This chain uses TRBV3-1 with TRBJ2-7; D is undetermined. Trimming shortened V by 0 bases and J by 3 bases, and 12 bases separated the two germline ends. The CDR3 covers 15 residues. From germline, CDR1 is LGHDT and CDR2 YNNKEL (reference sequence). CDR3 region: CASSQEALPHYEQYF. For the CDR3, the DNA is TGTGCCAGCAGCCAAGAAGCCCTGCCTCACTACGAGCAGTACTTC.

This clonotype was counted a few times. J is TRBJ2-7 and V is TRBV5-1, with unresolved D. Germline values: CDR1 SGHRS, CDR2 YFSETQ. V was cut by 0 bases and J by 2 bases, with 9 bases left in between. The CDR3 loop spans 14 amino acids. The CDR3 protein is CASSLERSPYEQYF. In DNA, the CDR3 is TGCGCCAGCAGCTTGGAACGGAGCCCCTACGAGCAGTACTTC.

In its sample, this clonotype was seen many times. The chain recombines TRBV7-9 with TRBJ2-3; TRBD2 matches 8 bases. In germline, CDR1 is SEHNR, CDR2 FQNEAQ (reference sequence). V shed 3 bases, J shed 0 bases, and the junction held 5 bases outside the gene matches. The CDR3 sequence is 16 residues long. Written as DNA, the CDR3 is TGTGCCAGCAGCTTGGTCAGCGGGGGTAGCACAGATACGCAGTATTTT. Its protein is CASSLVSGGSTDTQYF. The variable domain in full, completed from reference TRBV7-9 and TRBJ2-3, reads DTGVSQNPRHKITKRGQNVTFRCDPISEHNRLYWYRQTLGQGPEFLTYFQNEAQLEKSRLLSDRFSAERPKGSFSTLEIQRTEQGDSAMYLCASSLVSGGSTDTQYFGPGTRLTVL.

This clonotype was counted only a few times. The rearrangement joins TRBV29-1 to TRBJ1-1; unclear D gene. Germline V gene lookup returns CDR1 SQVTM and CDR2 ANQGSEA. CDR3 length: 12 residues. Deletions cut 0 bases from V and 11 bases from J, with 13 bases between. In nucleotides, the CDR3 is TGCAGCGTTGAAGATCGAAGTCCGGGGGCTTTCTTT. It encodes CSVEDRSPGAFF.

This clonotype was counted only a few times. The chain recombines TRBV10-3 with TRBJ1-4; no firm D call. The CDR3 covers 15 residues. Germline assignment: CDR1 ENHRY and CDR2 SYGVKD. V lost 8 bases and J 0 bases, leaving 13 bases between the germline ends. The CDR3 sequence is CAISSHGPTNEKLFF. In DNA form, the CDR3 reads TGTGCCATCTCATCCCACGGACCAACTAATGAAAAACTGTTTTTT.

This chain uses TRBV27 with TRBJ1-3; the D gene is possibly TRBD1 (6 bases). Trimming pared 0 bases from V and 4 bases from J, leaving 10 bases between. Germline loops: CDR1 MNHEY, CDR2 SMNVEV (reference sequence). CDR3 length: 15 residues. The CDR3 DNA sequence: TGTGCCAGCAGTTTATCGGCAGGGGTCGGAAACACCATATATTTT. As protein: CASSLSAGVGNTIYF.

The V gene is TRBV6-5, the J gene TRBJ2-2; D is uncertain. The CDR3 is made up of 14 amino acids. V shed 1 base and J shed 2 bases, with 5 bases lying between them. Germline values: CDR1 MNHEY, CDR2 SVGAGI. DNA of the CDR3: TGTGCCAGCAGTTACTTCACAAACACCGGGGAGCTGTTTTTT. Residues: CASSYFTNTGELFF.

This clonotype appeared a few times. This sequence joins TRBV6-2 or TRBV6-3 and TRBJ2-3, with 7 bases aligning to TRBD2. The germline gives CDR1 MNHEY, CDR2 SVGEGT. The CDR3 is 14 residues long. After removal of 8 bases from V and 6 bases from J, the junction contained 11 bases not matched to a gene. CDR3 amino acids: CASDLAGRLDTQYF. The DNA of the CDR3 is TGTGCCAGCGATTTAGCGGGCCGCCTGGATACGCAGTATTTT.

Concerning this clonotype: This sequence may be a read error, since a much larger clone differs from it by one base. The chain couples TRBV6-2 or TRBV6-3 to TRBJ2-3, with D hard to call. The V gene lost 1 base and the J gene lost 7 bases, with 15 bases spanning the gap. Germline values: CDR1 MNHEY, CDR2 SVGEGT. This CDR3 has 15 residues. The CDR3 is CASSYLSTQPYTQYF. The DNA of the CDR3 is TGTGCCAGCAGTTACTTGTCTACCCAGCCCTATACGCAGTATTTT.

The chain links TRBV7-9 to TRBJ2-7; D not resolved. Germline-derived CDR1 and CDR2 are SEHNR and FQNEAQ (reference sequence). V gave up 5 bases and J gave up 0 bases, with 14 bases separating them. The CDR3 is 15 amino acids. CDR3 sequence: CASSGTRFSSYEQYF. CDR3 DNA sequence: TGTGCCAGCAGCGGTACGAGGTTTAGCTCCTACGAGCAGTACTTC.

This clonotype was seen a handful of times. V usage is TRBV14 and J usage is TRBJ2-5; D gene unclear. V lost 4 bases, J lost 3 bases, and 6 bases lay in between. CDR1 and CDR2 (germline): SGHDN, FVKESK. This CDR3 is 12 amino acids long. The CDR3, as DNA: TGTGCCAGCAGCCGCAAAGAAGAGACCCAGTACTTC. Translated, it gives CASSRKEETQYF.

This chain joins TRBV11-1 and TRBJ2-7; 11 bases match TRBD2. Trimming took 5 bases from V and 7 from J; bases not matched to a gene: 19. The CDR3 is made up of 18 amino acids. Germline CDR1 SGHAT, CDR2 FQDESV (reference sequence). CDR3 sequence: CASSLMSTTGTSGEEQYF. CDR3 coding DNA: TGTGCCAGCAGCCTCATGTCGACGACCGGGACTAGCGGCGAAGAGCAGTACTTC. Filled out from reference TRBV11-1 and TRBJ2-7, the complete variable domain reads EAEVAQSPRYKITEKSQAVAFWCDPISGHATLYWYRQILGQGPELLVQFQDESVVDDSQLPKDRFSAERLKGVDSTLKIQPAELGDSAMYLCASSLMSTTGTSGEEQYFGPGTRLTVT.

The chain is built from TRBV11-2 and TRBJ2-3; D not resolved. Trimming left V 5 bases short and J 2 bases short, with 32 bases between. Per germline, CDR1 SGHAT and CDR2 FQNNGV. The CDR3 length is 21 residues. In DNA form, the CDR3 reads TGTGCCAGCAGCCCCTGGCTCACAGATACGCAGTCCATAGACCTCACAGATACGCAGTATTTT. This codes for CASSPWLTDTQSIDLTDTQYF.

This clonotype has at least ten counts. The V and J genes are TRBV12-3 or TRBV12-4 and TRBJ2-1, with D perhaps TRBD2 (7 bases). The V and J ends lost 3 bases and 8 bases respectively, with 11 bases between them. The CDR3 contains 13 residues. In DNA, the CDR3 is TGTGCCAGCAGTTTCAGAGGGGGGGATGAGCAGTTCTTC. It translates to CASSFRGGDEQFF.

V gene TRBV20-1 combines with J gene TRBJ2-7, with TRBD2 identical over 7 bases. The CDR3 covers 16 residues. The trim removed 2 bases at V and 4 bases at J, leaving 14 bases unmatched. Germline-derived CDR1 and CDR2 are DFQATT and SNEGSKA (reference sequence). The CDR3, as DNA: TGCAGTGCTAGAATACCTGCCCGGACTAGTGCGTACGAGCAGTACTTC. Its translation: CSARIPARTSAYEQYF.

At least ten counts were recorded for this clonotype. V gene TRBV11-2 combines with J gene TRBJ2-1, with TRBD1 matching 8 bases. Per germline, CDR1 SGHAT and CDR2 FQNNGV. This CDR3 has 18 amino acids. V was pared by 6 bases and J by 2 bases, with 15 bases of the junction left unmatched. CDR3 protein: CASSIGQGKIGTYNEQFF. CDR3 DNA sequence: TGTGCCAGCAGTATAGGACAGGGAAAAATAGGGACCTACAATGAGCAGTTCTTC. Supplemented by reference TRBV11-2 and TRBJ2-1, the full variable domain reads EAGVAQSPRYKIIEKRQSVAFWCNPISGHATLYWYQQILGQGPKLLIQFQNNGVVDDSQLPKDRFSAERLKGVDSTLKIQPAKLEDSAVYLCASSIGQGKIGTYNEQFFGPGTRLTVL.

In its sample, this clonotype was seen a few times. The V call is TRBV30, the J call TRBJ2-3, with D possibly TRBD2 on 5 matching bases. From germline, CDR1 is GTSNPN and CDR2 SVGIG (reference sequence). Trimming pared 3 bases from V and 6 bases from J, leaving 19 bases between. CDR3 length: 15 residues. This CDR3 is CAWRDERTHGDTQYF. As DNA, the CDR3 is TGTGCCTGGAGAGACGAGCGGACTCATGGGGATACGCAGTATTTT.

This clonotype was detected ten times or more. The chain links TRBV5-1 to TRBJ2-7, with a weak D call TRBD2 (5 bases). Deletions cut 2 bases from V and 7 bases from J, with 10 bases between. The CDR3 spans 12 residues. CDR1 and CDR2 from the germline V gene are SGHRS and YFSETQ. The CDR3 reads CASSFEGSEQYF. CDR3 bases: TGCGCCAGCAGCTTCGAGGGATCTGAGCAGTACTTC.

This clonotype was observed a handful of times. The V and J genes are TRBV7-8 and TRBJ2-1; 10 bases align to TRBD2. J lost 8 bases, V lost 1 base, and 17 bases had no gene match. Germline values: CDR1 SGHVS, CDR2 FQNEAQ. This CDR3 has 19 residues. The CDR3 coding sequence is TGTGCCAGCAGCTTAGTACGTCCTAGCGGGAGAGGAGGTCGCGATGAGCAGTTCTTC. Translation: CASSLVRPSGRGGRDEQFF.

The V and J genes are TRBV2 and TRBJ2-2, with 11 bases that match TRBD2. After removal of 11 bases from V and 0 bases from J, the junction contained 17 bases not matched to a gene. This CDR3 spans 19 amino acids. Per the germline V gene, CDR1 is SNHLY and CDR2 is FYNNEI. CDR3 sequence reads: CAFRKRGLAGGPNTGELFF. Written as DNA, the CDR3 is TGTGCCTTCCGAAAAAGGGGGCTAGCGGGGGGACCGAACACCGGGGAGCTGTTTTTT.

The gene calls are TRBV6-5 and TRBJ2-7; 7 bases line up with TRBD1. V was clipped by 4 bases and J by 3 bases; unmatched bases: 9. There are 15 residues in the CDR3. Germline values: CDR1 MNHEY, CDR2 SVGAGI. In nucleotides, the CDR3 is TGTGCCAGCAGTTCTCTTGACAGGGTTGACTACGAGCAGTACTTC. Residues: CASSSLDRVDYEQYF.

This clonotype turned up a few times. J is TRBJ1-5 and V is TRBV7-2, with a possible D match to TRBD1 (5 bases). V gave up 5 bases and J gave up 2 bases, with 13 bases separating them. CDR3 length equals 15 residues. Germline CDR1 and CDR2: SGHTA and FQGNSA. DNA of the CDR3: TGTGCCAGCAGCCCCAACCCGACAGGCAATCAGCCCCAGCATTTT. It translates to CASSPNPTGNQPQHF.

This clonotype has only a few counts. This chain links TRBV4-1 with TRBJ2-3, with 10 bases fitting TRBD2. Germline CDR1 MGHRA, CDR2 YSYEKL. The CDR3 has 18 residues. Losses at the gene ends were 1 base for V and 1 base for J; bases not matched to a gene: 8. CDR3 sequence reads: CASSQVRAGGPGTDTQYF. The DNA for the CDR3 is TGCGCCAGCAGCCAAGTTCGAGCGGGAGGGCCAGGCACAGATACGCAGTATTTT.

This clonotype has just a few counts. The chain joins TRBV20-1 to TRBJ2-7, with D possibly being TRBD1 (5 bases). Deletions cut 5 bases from V and 0 bases from J, with 8 bases between. The germline V gene has CDR1 DFQATT and CDR2 SNEGSKA (reference sequence). The CDR3 has 12 residues. The CDR3 nucleotides are TGCAGTGCTCAAGACAGCTCCTACGAGCAGTACTTC. Amino acids: CSAQDSSYEQYF.

This clonotype was observed at least ten times. The chain has TRBV20-1 and TRBJ1-1, with 8 bases aligning to TRBD1. Germline V lookup: CDR1 DFQATT, CDR2 SNEGSKA (reference sequence). V gave up 5 bases and J gave up 0 bases; unmatched junction bases: 11. CDR3 length equals 16 residues. The CDR3 spells CSAARDRSPMNTEAFF. DNA for the CDR3: TGCAGTGCTGCGAGGGACAGGAGCCCCATGAACACTGAAGCTTTCTTT.